These 28 T cell receptor beta chains originate from one sample sequenced in a study of blood T cell repertoires in COVID-19. The protocol was immunoSEQ multiplex PCR, while the TCRdb copy is restricted to in-frame clones and leaves out a portion. Here the sample spans some 150,000 clones, approximately 84% being singletons. Sequencing was done on a sample of peripheral blood. The receptors stem from a man aged 35 to 55 who had recovered from COVID-19.

A few counts support this clone. This chain connects TRBV7-2 to TRBJ1-1; D is undetermined. CDR1 and CDR2 from the germline V gene are SGHTA and FQGNSA. The CDR3 runs 14 residues. V gave up 8 bases and J gave up 0 bases, with 13 bases separating them. The CDR3 DNA follows: TGTGCCAGCGCGTCCTCCGGGTTGAACACTGAAGCTTTCTTT. This translates into CASASSGLNTEAFF.

The chain has TRBV7-2 and TRBJ2-7; TRBD1 matches at 7 bases. The CDR3 consists of 13 residues. Losses at the gene ends were 5 bases for V and 4 bases for J; bases not matched to a gene: 5. Germline CDR1 is SGHTA and CDR2 is FQGNSA. CDR3 region: CASSPPGGYEQYF. Written as DNA, the CDR3 is TGTGCCAGCAGCCCACCAGGGGGTTACGAGCAGTACTTC.

V and J are TRBV7-2 and TRBJ2-5; 7 bases match TRBD2. The V gene's germline CDR1 is SGHTA and CDR2 FQGNSA. There are 15 residues in the CDR3. V shed 7 bases and J 0 bases; nucleotides not matched to a gene: 8. CDR3 amino acids: CASTGGGRHQETQYF. The DNA for the CDR3 is TGTGCCAGCACCGGTGGCGGGAGACACCAAGAGACCCAGTACTTC.

This clone was detected once. This chain links TRBV6-2 or TRBV6-3 with TRBJ1-5; possible D gene TRBD1, 5 bases. The CDR3 extends over 13 amino acids. CDR1 MNHEY and CDR2 SVGEGT come from the germline V gene. V was trimmed by 2 bases and J by 4 bases, leaving 6 bases between them. The CDR3 coding sequence is TGTGCCAGCAGTTACGGGGGGAATCAGCCCCAGCATTTT. It encodes CASSYGGNQPQHF.

The V gene is TRBV19, the J gene TRBJ2-7, with 8 bases lining up with TRBD1. Trimming at V came to 5 bases and at J to 4 bases, leaving 4 bases not matched to a gene. The CDR3 loop spans 13 amino acids. In germline, CDR1 is LNHDA, CDR2 SQIVND (reference sequence). The CDR3 here is CASSLQGAYEQYF. The CDR3 DNA reads as TGTGCCAGTAGTTTGCAGGGGGCGTACGAGCAGTACTTC.

J is TRBJ2-3 and V is TRBV9; the D is unclear. The V and J ends lost 4 bases and 2 bases respectively, with 14 bases between them. The CDR3 is 15 amino acids. CDR1 and CDR2 from the germline V gene are SGDLS and YYNGEE. CDR3 bases: TGTGCCAGCAGCACCCCTTGGAGAGACACAGATACGCAGTATTTT. Its protein is CASSTPWRDTDTQYF.

The gene calls are TRBV19 and TRBJ1-2, with D perhaps matching TRBD1 (5 bases). The V gene's germline CDR1 is LNHDA and CDR2 SQIVND (reference sequence). This CDR3 spans 14 amino acids. Trimming cost V 7 bases and J 0 bases, with 12 bases left between them. CDR3 nucleotide sequence: TGTGCCAGTACCCGGACAAGCGCTAACTATGGCTACACCTTC. Translated: CASTRTSANYGYTF. Full variable domain (rest looked up from reference TRBV19 and TRBJ1-2): DGGITQSPKYLFRKEGQNVTLSCEQNLNHDAMYWYRQDPGQGLRLIYYSQIVNDFQKGDIAEGYSVSREKKESFPLTVTSAQKNPTAFYLCASTRTSANYGYTFGSGTRLTVV.

The J gene is TRBJ2-2, the V gene TRBV6-5; D possibly corresponds to TRBD1 (6 bases). The CDR3 covers 15 residues. CDR1 and CDR2 (germline): MNHEY, SVGAGI. Trimming shortened V by 2 bases and J by 1 base, and 8 bases separated the two germline ends. CDR3 region: CASSYLQGNTGELFF. CDR3 DNA sequence: TGTGCCAGCAGTTACCTACAGGGGAACACCGGGGAGCTGTTTTTT.

This sequence joins TRBV7-9 and TRBJ2-2; D possibly corresponds to TRBD2 (5 bases). This CDR3 has 13 amino acids. V was trimmed by 5 bases and J by 7 bases, leaving 11 bases between them. Germline CDR1 SEHNR, CDR2 FQNEAQ (reference sequence). DNA of the CDR3: TGTGCCAGCAGCCCCTGGGCGGGCGGGGAGCTGTTTTTT. Translated, it gives CASSPWAGGELFF.

V usage is TRBV27 and J usage is TRBJ2-7; weak D call: TRBD2 (6 bases). Trimming took off 8 bases at V and 2 bases at J, with 13 bases between the two ends. CDR3 length: 13 amino acids. Looked up from germline, CDR1 is MNHEY and CDR2 is SMNVEV (reference sequence). The CDR3 loop is CASLGSGAYEQYF. The CDR3 coding sequence is TGTGCCAGCTTAGGGTCGGGGGCCTACGAGCAGTACTTC.

The chain uses TRBV28 and TRBJ1-1; D uncertain. The V end was cut by 7 bases, the J end by 0 bases, with 3 bases between. Germline V CDR1 and CDR2: MDHEN, SYDVKM. The CDR3 is 11 residues long. CDR3 amino acids: CASKLNTEAFF. In nucleotides, the CDR3 is TGTGCCAGCAAGCTGAACACTGAAGCTTTCTTT.

Comment on this clone: At the DNA level, this CDR3 is encoded by other sequences in the same sample as well. The V and J genes are TRBV11-2 and TRBJ2-2; 10 bases fit TRBD2. With V trimmed by 1 base and J by 6 bases, 11 bases remained unmatched. The V gene's germline CDR1 is SGHAT and CDR2 FQNNGV. The CDR3 length is 18 residues. The CDR3, as DNA: TGTGCCAGCAGCTTAGTTTCAGCGGGGGGGCGATGGGCCGGGGAGCTGTTTTTT. Protein sequence: CASSLVSAGGRWAGELFF.

The chain couples TRBV5-6 to TRBJ2-1, with TRBD1 matching over 8 bases. This CDR3 is built from 15 residues. Trimming at V came to 4 bases and at J to 4 bases, leaving 7 bases not matched to a gene. CDR1 is SGHDT, CDR2 YYEEEE, per germline. The DNA of the CDR3 is TGTGCCAGCAGCCCGGACAGGGCAATTTACAATGAGCAGTTCTTC. Its translation: CASSPDRAIYNEQFF.

The chain recombines TRBV11-2 with TRBJ2-2; 7 positions match TRBD2. V shed 1 base and J 6 bases; nucleotides not matched to a gene: 5. This CDR3 region has 15 residues. The germline CDR1 and CDR2 sequences are SGHAT and FQNNGV. CDR3 sequence (DNA): TGTGCCAGCAGCTTAGTTGCGGGAGCGGCCGGGGAGCTGTTTTTT. This gives the protein CASSLVAGAAGELFF.

The gene calls are TRBV11-2 and TRBJ2-3, with D possibly TRBD1 on 5 matching bases. Trimming took 5 bases from V and 5 from J, leaving 8 bases between them. Germline V lookup: CDR1 SGHAT, CDR2 FQNNGV. This CDR3 is 12 amino acids long. Here the CDR3 reads CASSNRKDTQYF. The CDR3 DNA follows: TGTGCCAGCAGCAACAGGAAAGATACGCAGTATTTT.

J is TRBJ2-7 and V is TRBV27; D unclear. The ends were cut back, 5 bases at V and 2 bases at J, with 7 bases in the middle. The germline CDR1 and CDR2 sequences are MNHEY and SMNVEV (reference sequence). The CDR3 runs to 12 residues. CDR3 in DNA: TGTGCCAGCAGTGGGCAGCCCTACGAGCAGTACTTC. It yields the protein CASSGQPYEQYF.

The chain combines TRBV7-9 with TRBJ1-1; the D gene is possibly TRBD1 (5 bases). This CDR3 contains 13 residues. With 3 bases removed from V and 4 bases from J, the gap between germline ends came to 9 bases. Germline CDR1 reads SEHNR; CDR2 reads FQNEAQ (reference sequence). The CDR3 coding sequence is TGTGCCAGCAGCTTGGCAGGGCTCACTGAAGCTTTCTTT. It is translated as CASSLAGLTEAFF.

This chain links TRBV7-2 with TRBJ1-1, with 8 nucleotides matching TRBD1. The CDR3 contains 14 residues. After removal of 5 bases from V and 6 bases from J, the junction contained 8 bases not matched to a gene. Germline CDR1 SGHTA, CDR2 FQGNSA. The DNA of the CDR3 is TGTGCCAGCAGCACGAACTTCAGGGGGCCTGAAGCTTTCTTT. This encodes CASSTNFRGPEAFF.

This rearrangement joins TRBV5-1 to TRBJ1-2, with a tentative D call TRBD1 (6 bases). CDR3 length: 15 residues. Trimming took 3 bases from V and 3 from J, leaving 15 bases between them. Germline assignment: CDR1 SGHRS and CDR2 YFSETQ. Here the CDR3 DNA reads TGCGCCAGCAGCTCAGCAGGGGCAGCAGACTATGGCTACACCTTC. Translated, it gives CASSSAGAADYGYTF.

The chain links TRBV7-2 to TRBJ2-5; 11 positions agree with TRBD1. The CDR3 totals 14 residues. Germline V gene sequence: CDR1 SGHTA, CDR2 FQGNSA. After removal of 6 bases from V and 2 bases from J, the junction contained 2 bases not matched to a gene. The CDR3 coding sequence is TGTGCCAGCAGTCGGGACAGGGGGCAAGAGACCCAGTACTTC. Translating gives CASSRDRGQETQYF.

This chain joins TRBV7-2 and TRBJ1-3, with D possibly matching TRBD1 (5 bases). The CDR3 contains 16 residues. The germline gives CDR1 SGHTA, CDR2 FQGNSA. V lost 1 base and J lost 6, with 16 bases in between. The CDR3 DNA sequence: TGTGCCAGCAGCTTAGGGCCAGTTCAGGGCGCAAACACCATATATTTT. It codes for CASSLGPVQGANTIYF.

V and J are TRBV19 and TRBJ1-4; 10 positions agree with TRBD1. V dropped 4 bases and J dropped 4; count of bases not matched to a gene: 9. The CDR3 runs to 17 residues. In germline, CDR1 is LNHDA, CDR2 SQIVND (reference sequence). CDR3 sequence: CASSRPGQGRNNEKLFF. The CDR3 DNA is TGTGCCAGTAGTAGACCGGGACAGGGGAGGAATAATGAAAAACTGTTTTTT.

This rearrangement joins TRBV9 to TRBJ1-5, with 8 nucleotides matching TRBD1. The length of the CDR3 is 15 residues. Germline CDR1 and CDR2: SGDLS and YYNGEE. V lost 4 bases to trimming and J lost 6 bases; unmatched junction nucleotides: 9. The CDR3 reads CASSLRTGPGQPQHF. CDR3 DNA: TGTGCCAGCAGCTTACGGACAGGGCCGGGTCAGCCCCAGCATTTT.

This rearrangement joins TRBV10-3 to TRBJ2-1; D ambiguous. The V end lost 3 bases, the J end lost 8 bases, and 11 bases lay between the germline ends. Germline V gene sequence: CDR1 ENHRY, CDR2 SYGVKD. The CDR3 consists of 13 residues. CDR3 nucleotide sequence: TGTGCCATCAGTGAATCCGCCCGAGATGAGCAGTTCTTC. Translating it yields CAISESARDEQFF.

This clone was seen a handful of times. The V call is TRBV7-9, the J call TRBJ2-1; 11 positions agree with TRBD2. V lost 3 bases and J lost 9; bases outside the gene matches: 13. The CDR3 has 17 amino acids. CDR1 is SEHNR and CDR2 is FQNEAQ in the germline V gene (reference sequence). CDR3 region: CASSLAALAGGPSEQFF. In DNA, the CDR3 is TGTGCCAGCAGCTTGGCCGCTTTAGCGGGGGGGCCTAGTGAGCAGTTCTTC.

J is TRBJ2-1 and V is TRBV7-9; 10 nucleotides match TRBD1. V was pared by 5 bases and J by 10 bases, with 8 bases of the junction left unmatched. CDR3 length: 14 amino acids. Germline V lookup: CDR1 SEHNR, CDR2 FQNEAQ (reference sequence). The CDR3, as DNA: TGTGCCAGCAGCATGGGACAGGGGACGCAGGAGCAGTTCTTC. It specifies CASSMGQGTQEQFF.

J is TRBJ2-3 and V is TRBV7-2, with 9 bases that match TRBD2. The germline V gene has CDR1 SGHTA and CDR2 FQGNSA. This CDR3 comprises 17 residues. V lost 1 base to trimming and J lost 3 bases; unmatched junction nucleotides: 8. The CDR3 loop reads CASSLVSSGIGTDTQYF. The DNA of the CDR3 is TGTGCCAGCAGCTTAGTTTCTAGCGGGATAGGGACAGATACGCAGTATTTT.

This clone has only a few counts. The chain employs TRBV24-1 and TRBJ2-2, with 8 bases fitting TRBD1. This CDR3 region has 14 residues. Trimming took 4 bases from V and 6 from J; bases not matched to a gene: 3. CDR1 KGHDR and CDR2 SFDVKD come from the germline V gene. CDR3 sequence reads: CATSDLTGAGELFF. DNA for the CDR3: TGTGCCACCAGTGACCTGACAGGGGCCGGGGAGCTGTTTTTT.